This T cell receptor (beta chain) was obtained from a study of blood T cell repertoires in COVID-19. The overall study: T cells, B-cell-depleted T cells, or PBMCs supplied cDNA or gDNA.

Original processing methods: Estimates of nucleated cell counts were drawn from the amplification of reference gene primers. Assay: immunoSEQ multiplex PCR; the TCRdb copy retains only in-frame clones and omits some. V, J and clone size are those of that table, while D and trimming were read from the DNA. The table lists 100,000 to 150,000 clones, approximately 82% of them singletons, with approximately 12% in the top ten. This clone occurred a few times. The sequenced sample consisted of peripheral blood. The clonotype comes from a man in his 60s with acute or convalescent COVID-19.

This CDR3 reads CASSDSAPYEQYF. DNA for the CDR3: TGTGCCAGTTCGGACAGCGCTCCCTACGAGCAGTACTTC. The rearrangement uses TRBV19 and TRBJ2-7, with D perhaps TRBD1 (6 bases). Germline V gene data show CDR1 as LNHDA and CDR2 as SQIVND (reference sequence). Trimming left V 8 bases short and J 2 bases short, with 13 bases between. The CDR3 extends over 13 amino acids.